Sequencing of this T cell receptor beta chain was carried out in a study of OX40 agonist ivuxolimab in advanced cancers. The CDR3 is made up of 17 amino acids. The germline CDR1 and CDR2 sequences are SGHNT and YYREEE (reference sequence). Trimming shortened V by 4 bases and J by 0 bases, and 17 bases separated the two germline ends. This clone was seen a handful of times. TCRdb keeps only in-frame clones here, not all; method: immunoSEQ multiplex PCR. The table records tens of thousands of clones, about 85% of them present only once. The source was CD4+ or CD8+ T cells sorted from blood, collected in a trial of the OX40 agonist ivuxolimab. This TCR came from an adult with an advanced solid tumor such as melanoma, head and neck, liver or kidney cancer. The chain is built from TRBV5-4 and TRBJ2-1, with D possibly being TRBD2 (6 bases). CDR3 DNA: TGTGCCAGCAGCCAGGGACTGGGGAGGAGCTCCTACAATGAGCAGTTCTTC. This translates into CASSQGLGRSSYNEQFF.